The clone carrying this T cell receptor beta chain ranks as large. Antigen specificity is unknown. Time point denoted: sample taken at primary tumor resection. Researchers sequenced whole RNA taken from tumor, nontumor lung or frozen PBMC without sorting. This sample is drawn from a study of spatial heterogeneity in lung cancer. The study, taken as a whole, reports: One measure, the expanded intratumoral alpha and beta TCR count, tracked tumor mutation counts. Coverage was estimated at roughly 7.2% of tumor T cells for alpha chains and approximately 14% for beta chains. The counts of expanded TCRs, ubiquitous and regional, tracked ubiquitous and regional nonsynonymous mutations, respectively.

TCRdb recomputed calls from the 5' RACE reads with MiXCR, one row per CDR3 protein. Of roughly 7,700 distinct CDR3 sequences listed, 3% to 4% are singletons. Trimming shortened V by 2 bases and J by 0 bases, and 10 bases separated the two germline ends. There are 15 residues in the CDR3. From germline, CDR1 is MNHEY and CDR2 SVGAGI. The TCR originated in a male donor with early-stage non-small cell lung cancer. V gene TRBV6-5 combines with J gene TRBJ1-2; D is uncertain. The source was lung tumor tissue, collected at surgery. The CDR3 DNA follows: TGTGCCAGCAGTTACGGGGAGGAGGCTAACTATGGCTACACCTTC. This translates into CASSYGEEANYGYTF.